This T cell receptor (beta chain) was sequenced during a study of identical twins. TCRdb re-derived calls from the 5' RACE reads in MiXCR, one entry per CDR3 protein. Of 500,000 to 550,000 distinct CDR3 sequences in the sample, about a fifth are singletons; the top ten hold approximately 0.52%. Trimming stripped 7 bases from V and 4 bases from J, with 19 bases between. CDR1 SNHLY and CDR2 FYNNEI come from the germline V gene. The CDR3 runs 15 residues. These data were also reused for a study on yellow fever vaccine responses in identical twins. That work contributes: Reportedly, twins showed a vaccine T cell response that looked partly convergent and partly personalized.

Sequenced input: CD4+ T cells sorted from blood. The V call is TRBV2, the J call TRBJ2-5; possible D gene TRBD2, 5 bases. The receptor comes from a woman aged 18-30 years in good health. The CDR3 nucleotides are TGTGCCAGCAAGTTTACAGTGGAGGAGGTAGAGACCCAGTACTTC. This sequence encodes CASKFTVEEVETQYF.